This T cell receptor beta chain was sequenced during a study of T cell repertoires in cytomegalovirus infection. The study's findings and limits: Using cumulative public TCR beta family frequency, the authors identified those who carried CMV together with the relevant HLA.

This clonotype was seen a few times. As yet, its antigen is unknown. The CDR3 spans 20 residues. The J segment lost 4 bases and the V segment lost 1 base, leaving 13 bases of the junction unmatched. The germline CDR1 and CDR2 sequences are SGHAT and FQNNGV. TCRdb re-called the reads through MiXCR, storing one row per CDR3 protein. The profile shows 250,000 to 300,000 distinct CDR3 sequences, roughly a quarter of them singletons. This chain joins TRBV11-2 and TRBJ2-1; 13 bases map to TRBD2. The origin of this receptor is a human donor in good health (CMV status not recorded). Some clones in this sample may be carry-over from other donors' samples. Sequenced sample: PBMCs. This chain's CDR3 is CASSLVTRTSGSRGYNEQFF. The CDR3 nucleotides read TGTGCCAGCAGCTTAGTAACACGGACTAGCGGGAGCCGAGGGTACAATGAGCAGTTCTTC. Using reference TRBV11-2 and TRBJ2-1 for the parts outside the CDR3, the full variable domain is EAGVAQSPRYKIIEKRQSVAFWCNPISGHATLYWYQQILGQGPKLLIQFQNNGVVDDSQLPKDRFSAERLKGVDSTLKIQPAKLEDSAVYLCASSLVTRTSGSRGYNEQFFGPGTRLTVL.